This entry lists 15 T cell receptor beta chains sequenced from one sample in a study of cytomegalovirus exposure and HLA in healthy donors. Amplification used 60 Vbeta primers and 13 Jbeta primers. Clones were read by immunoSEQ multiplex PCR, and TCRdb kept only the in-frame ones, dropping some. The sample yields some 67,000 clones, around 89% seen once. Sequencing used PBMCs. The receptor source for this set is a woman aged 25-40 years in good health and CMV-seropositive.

The CDR3 is CASSEYRGLEQFF. The CDR3 coding sequence is TGCGCCAGCAGTGAGTACAGGGGGCTTGAGCAGTTCTTC. The gene calls are TRBV10-1 and TRBJ2-1, with 9 bases that match TRBD1. CDR3 size: 13 residues. Germline V gene data show CDR1 as WNHNN and CDR2 as SYGVQD (reference sequence). With V trimmed by 1 base and J by 9 bases, 1 base remained unmatched.

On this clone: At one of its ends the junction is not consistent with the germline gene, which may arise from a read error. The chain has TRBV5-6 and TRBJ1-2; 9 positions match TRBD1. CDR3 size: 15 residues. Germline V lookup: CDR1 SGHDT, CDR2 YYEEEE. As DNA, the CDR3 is TGTACCAGCAGCTTGGTCCGGGACAGGGTTCATGGCTACACCTTC. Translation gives CTSSLVRDRVHGYTF.

CDR3 loop: CASSFTGLVSYNEQFF. DNA of the CDR3: TGTGCCAGCAGCTTTACGGGACTAGTGTCCTACAATGAGCAGTTCTTC. The chain couples TRBV5-4 to TRBJ2-1; 8 bases line up with TRBD2. V lost 2 bases and J lost 1; bases outside the gene matches: 5. Germline V CDR1 and CDR2: SGHNT, YYREEE (reference sequence). This CDR3 is built from 16 residues.

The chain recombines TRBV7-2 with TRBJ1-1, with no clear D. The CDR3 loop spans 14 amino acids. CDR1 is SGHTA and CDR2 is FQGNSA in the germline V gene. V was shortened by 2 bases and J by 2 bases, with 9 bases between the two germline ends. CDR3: CASSLLGGNTEAFF. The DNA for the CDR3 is TGTGCCAGCAGCTTATTAGGAGGCAACACTGAAGCTTTCTTT.

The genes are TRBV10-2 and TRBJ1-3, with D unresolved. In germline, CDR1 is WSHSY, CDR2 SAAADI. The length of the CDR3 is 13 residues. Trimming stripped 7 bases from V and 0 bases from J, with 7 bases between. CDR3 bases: TGCGCCAGCATCGAGGACTCTGGAAACACCATATATTTT. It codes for CASIEDSGNTIYF.

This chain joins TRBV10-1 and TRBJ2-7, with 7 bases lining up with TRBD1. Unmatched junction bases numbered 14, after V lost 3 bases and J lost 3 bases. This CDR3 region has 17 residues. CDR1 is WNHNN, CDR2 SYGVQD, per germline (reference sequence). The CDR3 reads CASSDGAGGPKIYEQYF. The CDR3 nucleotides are TGCGCCAGCAGTGACGGGGCAGGGGGTCCGAAAATCTACGAGCAGTACTTC.

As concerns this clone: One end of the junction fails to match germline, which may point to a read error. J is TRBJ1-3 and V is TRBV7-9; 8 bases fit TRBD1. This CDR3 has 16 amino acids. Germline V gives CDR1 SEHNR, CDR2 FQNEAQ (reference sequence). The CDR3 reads CDSSLGRGRVGNTIYF. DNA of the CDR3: TGTGACAGCAGCTTAGGCAGGGGGCGAGTGGGGAACACCATATATTTT.

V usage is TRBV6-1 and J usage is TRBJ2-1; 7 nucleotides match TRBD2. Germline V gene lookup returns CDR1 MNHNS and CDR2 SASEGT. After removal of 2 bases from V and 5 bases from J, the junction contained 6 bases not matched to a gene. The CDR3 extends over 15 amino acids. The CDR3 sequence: CASSEWGEGHNEQFF. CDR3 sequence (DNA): TGTGCCAGCAGTGAATGGGGGGAGGGCCACAATGAGCAGTTCTTC.

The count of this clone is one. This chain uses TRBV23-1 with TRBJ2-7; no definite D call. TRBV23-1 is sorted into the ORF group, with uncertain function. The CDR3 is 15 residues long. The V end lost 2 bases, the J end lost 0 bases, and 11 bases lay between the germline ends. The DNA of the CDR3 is TGCGCCAGCAGTCAAAGGCCGGAGAGCTCCTACGAGCAGTACTTC. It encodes CASSQRPESSYEQYF.

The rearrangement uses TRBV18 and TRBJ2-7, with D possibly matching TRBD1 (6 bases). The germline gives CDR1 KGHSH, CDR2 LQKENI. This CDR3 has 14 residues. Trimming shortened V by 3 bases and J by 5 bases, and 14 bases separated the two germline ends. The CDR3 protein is CASSPPTGSHEQYF. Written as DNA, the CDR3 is TGTGCCAGCTCACCTCCAACAGGGTCCCACGAGCAGTACTTC.

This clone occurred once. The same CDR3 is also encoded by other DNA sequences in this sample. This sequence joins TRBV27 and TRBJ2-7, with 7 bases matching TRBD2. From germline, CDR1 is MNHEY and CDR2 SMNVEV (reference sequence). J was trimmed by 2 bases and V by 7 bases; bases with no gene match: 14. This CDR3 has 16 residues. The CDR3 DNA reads TGTGCCAGCACCCGCTTTTCTCTAGCGGCGCCCTACGAGCAGTACTTC. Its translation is CASTRFSLAAPYEQYF.

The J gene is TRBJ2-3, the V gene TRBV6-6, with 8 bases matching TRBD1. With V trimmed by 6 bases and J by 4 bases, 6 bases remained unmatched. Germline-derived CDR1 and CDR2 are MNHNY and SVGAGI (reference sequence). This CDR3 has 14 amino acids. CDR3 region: CASSWDRYADTQYF. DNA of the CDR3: TGTGCCAGCAGCTGGGACAGGTATGCAGATACGCAGTATTTT.

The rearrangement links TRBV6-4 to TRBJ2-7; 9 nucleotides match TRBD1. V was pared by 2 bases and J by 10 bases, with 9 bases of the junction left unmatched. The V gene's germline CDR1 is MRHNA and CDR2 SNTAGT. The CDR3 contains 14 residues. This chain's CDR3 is CASSDQQGALVQYF. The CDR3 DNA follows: TGTGCCAGCAGTGACCAACAGGGGGCCCTGGTACAGTACTTC.

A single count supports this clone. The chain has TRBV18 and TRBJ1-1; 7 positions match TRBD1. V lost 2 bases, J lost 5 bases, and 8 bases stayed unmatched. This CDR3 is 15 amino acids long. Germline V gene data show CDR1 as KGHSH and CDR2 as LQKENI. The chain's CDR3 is CASSPAGQAGTEAFF. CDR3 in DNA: TGTGCCAGCTCACCAGCCGGACAGGCAGGGACTGAAGCTTTCTTT.

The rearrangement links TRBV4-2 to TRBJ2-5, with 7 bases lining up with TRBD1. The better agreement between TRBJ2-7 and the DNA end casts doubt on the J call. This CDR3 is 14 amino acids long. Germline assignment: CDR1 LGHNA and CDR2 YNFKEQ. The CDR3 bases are TGTGCCAGCAGCTTCCGGGACAGCGCCTACGAGCAGTACTTC. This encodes CASSFRDSAYEQYF.